The 13 T cell receptor beta chains below were found in one sample sequenced in a study of T cells in Graves' hyperthyroidism and ophthalmopathy. TCR beta CDR3 regions were amplified from RNA transcripts. A set of HTBI primers served as the primers for a first-round RT-PCR of the TCR CDR3. MiXCR, applied by TCRdb to the multiplex PCR reads, yields one record per CDR3 protein. The sample holds more than 650,000 distinct CDR3 sequences; less than 15% are singletons and the top ten take approximately 10%. The sequenced sample consisted of blood. All receptors come from a young woman with Graves' hyperthyroidism.

This clonotype was seen ten or more times. V is TRBV30 and J is TRBJ1-2; D remains unclear. Germline V gene data show CDR1 as GTSNPN and CDR2 as SVGIG (reference sequence). The CDR3 spans 12 residues. Between the trimmed V and J ends, which lost 0 bases and 3 bases, there was a span of 5 bases. The CDR3 region has the DNA TGTGCCTGGAGTGTTTGGGACTATGGCTACACCTTC. Translation gives CAWSVWDYGYTF.

On this clonotype: An end of the junction differs from the germline gene, which may be a read error. The genes are TRBV6-4 and TRBJ2-2; D possibly uses TRBD1 or TRBD2 (5 bases each). This CDR3 region has 16 residues. CDR1 MRHNA and CDR2 SNTAGT come from the germline V gene. The CDR3 DNA reads as TGTGCCAGCAGTTACTCGATTTGGGGGAGCACCGGGGAGCTGTTTTTT. This translates into CASSYSIWGSTGELFF.

This clonotype was counted many times. The chain links TRBV6-6 to TRBJ1-1, with TRBD1 as a possible D gene (5 bases). Between the trimmed V and J ends, which lost 0 bases and 5 bases, there was a span of 13 bases. The CDR3 is 15 amino acids. CDR1 is MNHNY and CDR2 is SVGAGI in the germline V gene (reference sequence). Here the CDR3 DNA reads TGTGCCAGCAGTTACTCGGGGGTTTCACGAACTGAAGCTTTCTTT. This gives the protein CASSYSGVSRTEAFF.

The V and J genes are TRBV11-2 and TRBJ1-2, with 10 bases fitting TRBD1. J gave up 8 bases and V 10 bases, and 10 bases lay outside the gene matches. Germline lookup yields CDR1 SGHAT and CDR2 FQNNGV. The CDR3 runs to 13 residues. DNA of the CDR3: TGTGCCACCAGGGACAGGGGACAAGGGGGCTACACCTTC. Translation: CATRDRGQGGYTF. Variable domain in full (rest from reference TRBV11-2 and TRBJ1-2): EAGVAQSPRYKIIEKRQSVAFWCNPISGHATLYWYQQILGQGPKLLIQFQNNGVVDDSQLPKDRFSAERLKGVDSTLKIQPAKLEDSAVYLCATRDRGQGGYTFGSGTRLTVV.

The table lists this clonotype with many counts. CDR3 DNA: TGTGCCAGCAGCCCGAGAAGGGGACAGTATAGCACAGATACGCAGTATTTT. Translated, it gives CASSPRRGQYSTDTQYF. V gene TRBV11-2 combines with J gene TRBJ2-3; the match to TRBD1 covers 7 bases. Germline V gene lookup returns CDR1 SGHAT and CDR2 FQNNGV. The CDR3 runs 17 residues. Trimming took 5 bases from V and 0 from J; bases not matched to a gene: 11.

Many counts were recorded for this clonotype. The chain links TRBV27 to TRBJ2-7; the D gene is possibly TRBD1 (6 bases). The V gene lost 6 bases and the J gene lost 5 bases, with 20 bases spanning the gap. The CDR3 is 15 amino acids. CDR1 and CDR2 (germline): MNHEY, SMNVEV (reference sequence). CDR3 bases: TGTGCCAGCAGACCAAGACAGGTCGGCGTCGACGAGCAGTACTTC. It yields the protein CASRPRQVGVDEQYF.

The CDR3 sequence is CASSRGTSGKFDTQYF. The CDR3 nucleotides read TGTGCCAGCAGCCGGGGGACTAGCGGGAAGTTTGATACGCAGTATTTT. V is TRBV28 and J is TRBJ2-3, with 13 nucleotides matching TRBD2. The J segment lost 6 bases and the V segment lost 6 bases, leaving 9 bases of the junction unmatched. CDR1 MDHEN and CDR2 SYDVKM come from the germline V gene. The CDR3 has 16 amino acids.

This clonotype appeared many times. As DNA, the CDR3 is TGTGCCAGCAGCTTACCCCCTAATCAAGAGACCCAGTACTTC. Its protein product is CASSLPPNQETQYF. The chain combines TRBV11-3 with TRBJ2-5, with D unclear. There are 14 residues in the CDR3. Trimming took 2 bases from V and 2 from J, leaving 9 bases between them. Germline CDR1 and CDR2: SGHNT and YENEEA. Looking up the rest from reference TRBV11-3 and TRBJ2-5 gives the full variable domain: EAGVVQSPRYKIIEKKQPVAFWCNPISGHNTLYWYLQNLGQGPELLIRYENEEAVDDSQLPKDRFSAERLKGVDSTLKIQPAELGDSAVYLCASSLPPNQETQYFGPGTRLLVL.

Ten or more counts support this clonotype. The genes are TRBV11-3 and TRBJ2-3, with 9 bases that match TRBD1. CDR1 and CDR2 from the germline V gene are SGHNT and YENEEA. The length of the CDR3 is 16 residues. With 1 base clipped from V and 4 bases from J, the junction kept 6 bases outside the gene matches. CDR3 bases: TGTGCCAGCAGCTTAGGGGACAGGGCCAAGGCAGATACGCAGTATTTT. This sequence encodes CASSLGDRAKADTQYF. Combining the CDR3 with reference TRBV11-3 and TRBJ2-3 gives the whole variable domain EAGVVQSPRYKIIEKKQPVAFWCNPISGHNTLYWYLQNLGQGPELLIRYENEEAVDDSQLPKDRFSAERLKGVDSTLKIQPAELGDSAVYLCASSLGDRAKADTQYFGPGTRLTVL.

This clonotype was recorded at least ten times. CDR3 loop: CASSAPTSNQPQHF. Written as DNA, the CDR3 is TGTGCCAGCAGTGCACCGACTAGCAATCAGCCCCAGCATTTT. The chain couples TRBV2 to TRBJ1-5; D ambiguous. The V gene lost 4 bases and the J gene lost 0 bases, with 7 bases spanning the gap. Germline CDR1 and CDR2: SNHLY and FYNNEI. The CDR3 has 14 amino acids.

In this sample, this clonotype turned up many times. This sequence joins TRBV28 and TRBJ1-5; no firm D call. The CDR3 runs to 14 residues. The V end was cut by 0 bases, the J end by 5 bases, with 8 bases between. Germline V gives CDR1 MDHEN, CDR2 SYDVKM. CDR3 sequence: CASSLWVMDQPQHF. The CDR3 coding sequence is TGTGCCAGCAGTTTATGGGTTATGGATCAGCCCCAGCATTTT.

This clonotype was picked up a small number of times. This rearrangement joins TRBV28 to TRBJ1-5; maybe TRBD1 (6 bases). The CDR3 extends over 14 amino acids. Germline lookup yields CDR1 MDHEN and CDR2 SYDVKM. V was shortened by 5 bases and J by 6 bases, with 14 bases between the two germline ends. The CDR3 DNA reads TGTGCCAGCAGTGTAGGGGGGGAGAGTCAGCCCCAGCATTTT. Amino acid sequence: CASSVGGESQPQHF.

This clonotype was picked up many times. The J gene is TRBJ2-7, the V gene TRBV20-1; 7 bases line up with TRBD2. CDR1 DFQATT and CDR2 SNEGSKA come from the germline V gene (reference sequence). Unmatched junction bases numbered 8, after V lost 3 bases and J lost 0 bases. The CDR3 is 15 residues long. CDR3 protein: CSASGGGASSYEQYF. CDR3 bases: TGCAGTGCTAGTGGGGGAGGGGCGAGCTCCTACGAGCAGTACTTC.